These 18 T cell receptor beta chains originate from one sample sequenced in a study of beta chain features in type 1 diabetes. Expressed TCRB transcripts were sequenced because the isolated RNA had all been reverse transcribed beforehand. Here immunoSEQ multiplex PCR was the method, and the copy in TCRdb shows in-frame clones only, minus some. The repertoire holds 250,000 or so clones, with more than 65% as singletons. Sequencing was done on a sample of naive CD4+ T cells from blood. Receptor source: a young man in good health.

The V gene is TRBV30, the J gene TRBJ1-3; D is unclear. The V end was cut by 1 base, the J end by 5 bases, with 18 bases between. Germline-derived CDR1 and CDR2 are GTSNPN and SVGIG (reference sequence). CDR3 length: 16 amino acids. The CDR3 coding sequence is TGTGCCTGGAGTGCTGAACAGAGGACCGGCAGAAACACCATATATTTT. Protein product: CAWSAEQRTGRNTIYF.

The genes are TRBV9 and TRBJ2-5; D might be TRBD2 (5 bases). The germline gives CDR1 SGDLS, CDR2 YYNGEE. V lost 0 bases and J 2 bases, leaving 11 bases between the germline ends. This CDR3 contains 15 residues. CDR3 in amino acids: CASSVAWTGQETQYF. The DNA for the CDR3 is TGTGCCAGCAGCGTAGCCTGGACGGGACAAGAGACCCAGTACTTC.

The chain employs TRBV30 and TRBJ1-2, with D possibly TRBD1 on 5 matching bases. Trimming removed 1 base at V and 0 bases at J, with 21 bases between. The CDR3 covers 18 residues. Germline V gene sequence: CDR1 GTSNPN, CDR2 SVGIG (reference sequence). The CDR3 DNA follows: TGTGCCTGGAGTGGGAGCGGGGGACTCCCCTTAGCTAACTATGGCTACACCTTC. Translating gives CAWSGSGGLPLANYGYTF. Drawing the rest from reference TRBV30 and TRBJ1-2, the complete variable domain is SQTIHQWPATLVQPVGSPLSLECTVEGTSNPNLYWYRQAAGRGLQLLFYSVGIGQISSEVPQNLSASRPQDRQFILSSKKLLLSDSGFYLCAWSGSGGLPLANYGYTFGSGTRLTVV.

The chain combines TRBV30 with TRBJ2-7, with a tentative D call TRBD1 (5 bases). The V gene lost 0 bases and the J gene lost 5 bases, with 14 bases spanning the gap. Germline lookup yields CDR1 GTSNPN and CDR2 SVGIG (reference sequence). CDR3 length: 14 residues. The CDR3 spells CAWSVSGRAHEQYF. In DNA form, the CDR3 reads TGTGCCTGGAGTGTATCTGGCAGGGCCCACGAGCAGTACTTC.

V usage is TRBV5-6 and J usage is TRBJ2-3; D ambiguous. Germline loops: CDR1 SGHDT, CDR2 YYEEEE. The V and J ends lost 1 base and 4 bases respectively, with 4 bases between them. CDR3 length equals 12 residues. CDR3 DNA sequence: TGTGCCAGCAGCTTGTGGTCAGATACGCAGTATTTT. It encodes CASSLWSDTQYF.

The chain recombines TRBV29-1 with TRBJ2-1; TRBD2 aligns across 14 bases. The germline gives CDR1 SQVTM, CDR2 ANQGSEA. CDR3 size: 16 residues. Trimming at V came to 5 bases and at J to 8 bases, leaving 11 bases not matched to a gene. This CDR3 reads CSVSGLAGVSLYEQFF. The CDR3 DNA reads as TGCAGCGTTTCGGGACTAGCGGGAGTAAGTCTCTATGAGCAGTTCTTC.

V and J are TRBV5-6 and TRBJ1-5; D call uncertain. CDR3 size: 13 residues. Trimming removed 0 bases from V and 1 base from J, with 2 bases in between. Germline V gene lookup returns CDR1 SGHDT and CDR2 YYEEEE. The CDR3 sequence is CASSLASNQPQHF. Here the CDR3 DNA reads TGTGCCAGCAGCTTGGCGAGCAATCAGCCCCAGCATTTT.

The rearrangement joins TRBV5-4 to TRBJ2-3; unclear D gene. The V gene's germline CDR1 is SGHNT and CDR2 YYREEE (reference sequence). Trimming took off 1 base at V and 2 bases at J, with 2 bases between the two ends. The CDR3 consists of 12 residues. For the CDR3, the DNA is TGTGCCAGCAGCTTGACCACAGATACGCAGTATTTT. Encoded protein: CASSLTTDTQYF. Complete variable domain (other parts from reference TRBV5-4 and TRBJ2-3): ETGVTQSPTHLIKTRGQQVTLRCSSQSGHNTVSWYQQALGQGPQFIFQYYREEENGRGNFPPRFSGLQFPNYSSELNVNALELDDSALYLCASSLTTDTQYFGPGTRLTVL.

The V gene is TRBV29-1, the J gene TRBJ2-3, with D hard to call. V was clipped by 4 bases and J by 2 bases, with 10 bases between them. The germline gives CDR1 SQVTM, CDR2 ANQGSEA. The CDR3 totals 13 residues. CDR3 coding DNA: TGCAGCGTTGCATTCAGATTCACAGATACGCAGTATTTT. It yields the protein CSVAFRFTDTQYF.

The chain employs TRBV29-1 and TRBJ2-7, with TRBD1 identical over 10 bases. This CDR3 contains 14 residues. CDR1 and CDR2 from the germline V gene are SQVTM and ANQGSEA. Trimming removed 0 bases from V and 3 bases from J; junction bases left unmatched: 2. The CDR3 here is CSVEDWTGGYEQYF. The CDR3 coding sequence is TGCAGCGTTGAAGATTGGACAGGGGGCTACGAGCAGTACTTC.

The chain carries TRBV30 and TRBJ2-5, with 10 bases identical to TRBD2. Per germline, CDR1 GTSNPN and CDR2 SVGIG (reference sequence). V was pared by 0 bases and J by 4 bases, with 5 bases of the junction left unmatched. The CDR3 has 15 residues. The CDR3 DNA is TGTGCCTGGAGTGTCCTAGCGGGAGAGGGAGAGACCCAGTACTTC. Protein product: CAWSVLAGEGETQYF.

V and J are TRBV10-3 and TRBJ2-2; D gene unclear. The CDR3 totals 14 residues. Germline V gene sequence: CDR1 ENHRY, CDR2 SYGVKD. Trimming pared 3 bases from V and 2 bases from J, leaving 7 bases between. The CDR3 region has the DNA TGTGCCATCAGTGAAGATCGAAACACCGGGGAGCTGTTTTTT. Protein product: CAISEDRNTGELFF.

J is TRBJ2-1 and V is TRBV30; 10 bases map to TRBD2. The V and J ends lost 4 bases and 8 bases, in that order; junction bases with no gene match: 5. The CDR3 length is 13 residues. Germline CDR1 reads GTSNPN; CDR2 reads SVGIG (reference sequence). CDR3 region: CAWMASGSHEQFF. CDR3 coding DNA: TGTGCCTGGATGGCTAGCGGGAGCCATGAGCAGTTCTTC.

The chain links TRBV29-1 to TRBJ2-3; TRBD2 is a possible D gene (6 bases). The CDR3 extends over 14 amino acids. V gave up 6 bases and J gave up 3 bases, with 16 bases separating them. Germline V gene data show CDR1 as SQVTM and CDR2 as ANQGSEA. CDR3 in DNA: TGCAGCGTCGCGGACCTCCGGGGGACAGATACGCAGTATTTT. The encoded protein is CSVADLRGTDTQYF.

The chain has TRBV30 and TRBJ2-7; D possibly corresponds to TRBD1 (5 bases). There are 15 residues in the CDR3. Germline values: CDR1 GTSNPN, CDR2 SVGIG (reference sequence). V lost 0 bases and J 1 base, leaving 13 bases between the germline ends. Written as DNA, the CDR3 is TGTGCCTGGAGTGTAAGGAATCAGGGTTCCTACGAGCAGTACTTC. It translates to CAWSVRNQGSYEQYF.

This rearrangement joins TRBV20-1 to TRBJ2-5; no reliable D call. V was shortened by 6 bases and J by 7 bases, with 12 bases between the two germline ends. The CDR3 has 11 amino acids. Germline V gene lookup returns CDR1 DFQATT and CDR2 SNEGSKA (reference sequence). For the CDR3, the DNA is TGCAGTGCGTACCTGGTTGGGACCCAGTACTTC. Its protein product is CSAYLVGTQYF.

The chain carries TRBV4-3 and TRBJ2-1; 11 bases are a match to TRBD2. The germline gives CDR1 LGHNA, CDR2 YSLEER. Germline trimming cut 5 bases from V and 5 bases from J; bases unmatched to any gene: 8. The CDR3 is made up of 16 amino acids. CDR3 amino acids: CASSNPIAGGDNEQFF. The CDR3 DNA sequence: TGCGCCAGCAGCAACCCTATAGCGGGAGGGGACAATGAGCAGTTCTTC.

This clone was seen a few times. This rearrangement joins TRBV30 to TRBJ2-3; D remains unclear. CDR3 length: 12 residues. Trimming left V 4 bases short and J 2 bases short, with 7 bases between. Germline assignment: CDR1 GTSNPN and CDR2 SVGIG (reference sequence). The CDR3 sequence: CAWKPVTDTQYF. For the CDR3, the DNA is TGTGCCTGGAAGCCCGTCACAGATACGCAGTATTTT.